Below are 19 T cell receptor beta chains sequenced from a single sample in a study of T cell clonality in common variable immunodeficiency. The antigens for these receptors are not known. Clones were read by immunoSEQ multiplex PCR, and TCRdb kept only the in-frame ones, dropping some. The sample shows 30,000 to 40,000 clones, none of them appearing just once. Study-level results: Fewer deletions and N-nucleotide insertions were reportedly seen in common variable immunodeficiency TCR beta sequences.

The sequenced sample was peripheral blood mononuclear cells. The source is a human donor with common variable immunodeficiency.

This clone was detected many times. The read ends 3 residues shy of where the CDR3 ends; the end is completed using the germline J gene. V gene TRBV7-6 combines with J gene TRBJ2-3; tentative D call: TRBD2 (7 bases). The CDR3 is made up of 18 amino acids. CDR1 is SGHVS and CDR2 is FNYEAQ in the germline V gene. Trimming shortened V by 1 base and J by 2 bases, and 19 bases separated the two germline ends. The CDR3 DNA, read in part, is TGTGCCAGCAGCTTAGAGGGGGGGCTGCGGGAAGCCACAGATACG. It is translated as CASSLEGGLREATDT. The full CDR3 protein is CASSLEGGLREATDTQYF.

By share, this clone ranks as medium-sized. The CDR3 reads CASSLGLAGGPVSTDTQYF. The CDR3 DNA, read in part, is TGTGCCAGCAGTCTAGGACTAGCGGGGGGGCCGGTTAGCACAGATACG. The chain combines TRBV12-3 or TRBV12-4 with TRBJ2-3, with 15 bases lining up with TRBD2. Sequencing ends 3 residues short of the CDR3 end; the germline J gene provides the rest. With 5 bases clipped from V and 0 bases from J, the junction kept 9 bases outside the gene matches. There are 19 residues in the CDR3.

This clone was seen a few times. Sequencing ends 3 residues short of the CDR3 end; the germline J gene provides the rest. The chain joins TRBV2 to TRBJ2-1; 11 positions match TRBD2. The CDR3 is 15 amino acids. Germline-derived CDR1 and CDR2 are SNHLY and FYNNEI. J was trimmed by 4 bases and V by 2 bases; bases with no gene match: 1. The CDR3 spells CASSELAGGYNEQFF. CDR3 DNA, as far as it was read: TGTGCCAGCAGTGAACTAGCGGGGGGATACAATGAG.

There are many counts of this clone. The CDR3 end lies 3 residues beyond the end of the read and is filled in from the germline J gene. The chain combines TRBV4-2 with TRBJ2-5, with TRBD2 identical over 16 bases. This CDR3 has 20 amino acids. The V and J ends lost 4 bases and 2 bases, in that order; junction bases with no gene match: 13. Germline CDR1 is LGHNA and CDR2 is YNFKEQ. The DNA read from the CDR3 is TGTGCCAGCAGCCCGGGACTAGCGGGGGGGCTACAGGAAGTACAAGAGACC. It translates to CASSPGLAGGLQEVQET. The entire CDR3 reads CASSPGLAGGLQEVQETQYF.

Of note for this clone: The DNA ends 3 residues before the CDR3 does, and the rest of the CDR3 is filled in from the germline J gene. V usage is TRBV10-2 and J usage is TRBJ2-5; TRBD2 is a possible D gene (5 bases). Looked up from germline, CDR1 is WSHSY and CDR2 is SAAADI. Trimming took off 0 bases at V and 4 bases at J, with 12 bases between the two ends. The CDR3 spans 15 residues. CDR3 loop: CASSESGGGGETQYF. The CDR3 DNA, read in part, is TGCGCCAGCAGTGAGTCTGGAGGCGGCGGAGAGACC.

This clone has a count of ten or more. The sequence runs out 3 residues before the end of the CDR3; the remainder is reconstructed from the germline J gene. This rearrangement joins TRBV7-2 to TRBJ1-2; TRBD1 aligns across 8 bases. This CDR3 contains 14 residues. Germline V gene sequence: CDR1 SGHTA, CDR2 FQGNSA. Unmatched junction bases numbered 3, after V lost 3 bases and J lost 3 bases. The CDR3 here is CASSFSTGDYGYTF. Partial CDR3 DNA: TGTGCCAGCAGCTTCTCGACAGGGGACTATGGC. Using reference TRBV7-2 and TRBJ1-2 for the parts outside the CDR3, the full variable domain is GAGVSQSPSNKVTEKGKDVELRCDPISGHTALYWYRQSLGQGLEFLIYFQGNSAPDKSGLPSDRFSAERTGGSVSTLTIQRTQQEDSAVYLCASSFSTGDYGYTFGSGTRLTVV.

At least ten counts were recorded for this clone. The missing CDR3 end, 3 residues past where the read stops, is filled in from the germline J gene. V usage is TRBV18 and J usage is TRBJ1-1; 11 bases align to TRBD1. The CDR3 spans 15 residues. CDR1 KGHSH and CDR2 LQKENI come from the germline V gene. V dropped 5 bases and J dropped 1; count of bases not matched to a gene: 3. The CDR3 bases that were read are TGTGCCAGCTCATCGGGACAGGGGGGGAACACTGAA. Its protein is CASSSGQGGNTE. The full CDR3 reads CASSSGQGGNTEAFF.

About this clone: The read stops 3 residues short of the end of the CDR3; the missing end is completed from the germline J gene. The V call is TRBV19, the J call TRBJ1-5; 7 positions match TRBD1. The junction had 1 base not matched to a gene; V was cut back by 1 base and J by 4 bases. The germline V gene encodes CDR1 LNHDA and CDR2 SQIVND (reference sequence). The CDR3 contains 14 residues. CDR3 DNA, as far as it was read: TGTGCCAGTAGTATAGCCAGGGGGAATCAGCCC. It encodes CASSIARGNQP. The entire CDR3 protein is CASSIARGNQPQHF.

A word on this clone: The missing CDR3 end, 3 residues past where the read stops, is filled in from the germline J gene. The V and J genes are TRBV7-9 and TRBJ1-2; maybe TRBD1 (5 bases). Trimming stripped 5 bases from V and 5 bases from J, with 9 bases between. The CDR3 contains 12 residues. The germline V gene encodes CDR1 SEHNR and CDR2 FQNEAQ (reference sequence). The CDR3 protein is CASSLDTYGYTF. The sequenced CDR3 bases are TGTGCCAGCAGCCTGGACACTTATGGC.

There are many counts of this clone. The CDR3 goes on 3 residues after the read ends, and that part is filled in from the germline J gene. The chain couples TRBV20-1 to TRBJ1-2; 7 bases are shared with TRBD1. CDR1 is DFQATT and CDR2 is SNEGSKA in the germline V gene (reference sequence). Trimming at V came to 2 bases and at J to 6 bases, leaving 6 bases not matched to a gene. This CDR3 comprises 13 residues. The CDR3 bases that were read are TGCAGTGCTAGATTGACAGGGTTGAATGGC. It encodes CSARLTGLNG. The whole CDR3 protein reads CSARLTGLNGYTF.

This clone was detected many times. Coverage ceases 3 residues before the CDR3 finishes, and the germline J gene fills in the end. This sequence joins TRBV30 and TRBJ2-2; 8 bases match TRBD1. J was trimmed by 3 bases and V by 5 bases; bases with no gene match: 11. Germline loops: CDR1 GTSNPN, CDR2 SVGIG (reference sequence). The CDR3 spans 16 residues. The DNA read from the CDR3 is TGTGCCTGGCTAAGGGGAACAGGGGGATACACCGGGGAG. Translating gives CAWLRGTGGYTGE. The full CDR3 protein is CAWLRGTGGYTGELFF.

This clone was counted at least ten times. The read finishes 3 residues shy of the CDR3 end, and the germline J gene is used to complete it. The V and J genes are TRBV30 and TRBJ1-1, with TRBD1 as a possible D gene (6 bases). The CDR3 covers 13 residues. The V and J ends lost 5 bases and 3 bases respectively, with 13 bases between them. Per the germline V gene, CDR1 is GTSNPN and CDR2 is SVGIG (reference sequence). The sequenced CDR3 bases are TGTGCCTGGGGCTTAAGGGGGTACACTGAA. The encoded protein is CAWGLRGYTE. The whole CDR3 sequence is CAWGLRGYTEAFF.

This clone has only a few counts. Read sequence stops 3 residues before the CDR3 end, and the germline J gene provides the missing end. The chain couples TRBV7-2 to TRBJ2-1; tentative D call: TRBD2 (6 bases). V lost 5 bases and J lost 0, with 11 bases in between. This CDR3 comprises 15 residues. Germline V gives CDR1 SGHTA, CDR2 FQGNSA. Incomplete CDR3 DNA: TGTGCCAGCAGCCTCCGGGGGAGCTCCTACAATGAG. Residues: CASSLRGSSYNE. The full CDR3 protein reads CASSLRGSSYNEQFF. The entire variable domain, with the rest obtained from reference TRBV7-2 and TRBJ2-1, is as follows: GAGVSQSPSNKVTEKGKDVELRCDPISGHTALYWYRQSLGQGLEFLIYFQGNSAPDKSGLPSDRFSAERTGGSVSTLTIQRTQQEDSAVYLCASSLRGSSYNEQFFGPGTRLTVL.

This clone was seen many times. The read ends 3 residues before the CDR3 terminus; that terminus is restored from the germline J gene. This chain links TRBV18 with TRBJ2-3; 11 bases map to TRBD2. The CDR3 sequence is 20 residues long. Trimming took 2 bases from V and 2 from J; bases not matched to a gene: 15. Germline V CDR1 and CDR2: KGHSH, LQKENI. The sequenced part of the CDR3 DNA is TGTGCCAGCTCACCAACTCGACTTTTCCTAGCGGGGGGCCACACAGATACG. It is translated as CASSPTRLFLAGGHTDT. Given in full, the CDR3 is CASSPTRLFLAGGHTDTQYF.

This clone was counted only a few times. The CDR3 extends 3 residues past the end of the read, so its final part is completed from the germline J gene. The chain has TRBV7-9 and TRBJ1-4, with D unclear. The CDR3 runs to 12 residues. Germline V gives CDR1 SEHNR, CDR2 FQNEAQ (reference sequence). The V and J ends lost 2 bases and 5 bases respectively, with 3 bases between them. Incomplete CDR3 DNA: TGTGCCAGCAGCTTACCGAATGAAAAA. Translating gives CASSLPNEK. The entire CDR3 reads CASSLPNEKLFF.

Details on this clone: The CDR3 end lies 3 residues beyond the end of the read and is filled in from the germline J gene. The rearrangement uses TRBV30 and TRBJ2-1; D gene unclear. Germline-derived CDR1 and CDR2 are GTSNPN and SVGIG (reference sequence). This CDR3 contains 13 residues. With 0 bases removed from V and 4 bases from J, the gap between germline ends came to 7 bases. The CDR3 DNA, read in part, is TGTGCCTGGAGTGTCTCCCTTTACAATGAG. Encoded protein: CAWSVSLYNE. The CDR3 in full is CAWSVSLYNEQFF.

This clone was observed at least ten times. The CDR3 end is not reached by the read, which stops 3 residues before it; the germline J gene fills it in. The chain employs TRBV27 and TRBJ1-4; TRBD1 might be the D (5 bases). The CDR3 contains 15 residues. V was cut by 3 bases and J by 2 bases, with 10 bases left in between. Germline values: CDR1 MNHEY, CDR2 SMNVEV (reference sequence). Here the CDR3 reads CASSFNRNTNEKLFF. CDR3 bases read: TGTGCCAGCAGTTTTAACAGGAACACTAATGAAAAA.

The sample holds many counts of this clone. CDR3 region: CAWSVIDNGYTF. CDR3 DNA, as far as it was read: TGTGCCTGGAGTGTAATCGACAATGGC. The chain carries TRBV30 and TRBJ1-2; no clear D gene. The read finishes 3 residues shy of the CDR3 end, and the germline J gene is used to complete it. The CDR3 length is 12 residues. Germline CDR1 reads GTSNPN; CDR2 reads SVGIG (reference sequence). V lost 0 bases to trimming and J lost 6 bases, with 8 bases between them.

This clone showed up just a few times. Read coverage stops 3 residues before the CDR3 terminus; the germline J gene supplies the remainder. V is TRBV6-4 and J is TRBJ2-5; 10 bases line up with TRBD2. CDR3 length: 18 residues. CDR1 and CDR2 (germline): MRHNA, SNTAGT. The V gene end was trimmed by 2 bases and the J gene end by 5 bases; junction bases not matched to a gene: 14. Here the CDR3 reads CASSDEGTQAGGTETQYF. The sequenced CDR3 bases are TGTGCCAGCAGTGACGAGGGGACCCAAGCGGGGGGGACGGAGACC.